The present T cell receptor beta chain was sequenced within a study of T cells in Graves' hyperthyroidism and ophthalmopathy. There are many counts of this clonotype. Amplification yielded TCR beta CDR3 regions, with RNA transcripts as the source. HTBI primers were used for first-round RT-PCR of the TCR CDR3. TCRdb analysed the multiplex PCR reads with MiXCR anew, one entry per CDR3 protein. The sample lists 500,000 to 650,000 distinct CDR3 sequences, over 35% seen once, with 44% in the top ten. The source of this sequence is an adult woman with Graves' disease, either hyperthyroidism or ophthalmopathy (not recorded which). Specimen: peripheral blood or thyroid tissue (not recorded which).

Here the CDR3 reads CASRRPGQGAFF. The CDR3 region has the DNA TGTGCCAGCAGAAGACCGGGACAGGGCGCTTTCTTT. The J gene is TRBJ1-1, the V gene TRBV27, with 9 nucleotides matching TRBD1. Per germline, CDR1 MNHEY and CDR2 SMNVEV (reference sequence). This CDR3 is 12 amino acids long. V was pared by 6 bases and J by 11 bases, with 7 bases of the junction left unmatched.